These T cell receptor beta chains were read from a single sample in a study of cytomegalovirus exposure and HLA in healthy donors. Sequencing used immunoSEQ multiplex PCR; TCRdb keeps in-frame clones, though not all of them. This table holds approximately 150,000 clones, roughly 86% found once. The sequenced sample was PBMCs. The receptors originated from a man aged 18 to 29 in good health and CMV-seropositive. Both conserved end residues are part of each CDR3. D genes are given only for firm matches. Expanded clones are given a class, and other clones once, few, many or no size at all.

-	-	TRBV7-8	TRBJ2-7	13	CASSLTHIYEQYF	TGTGCCAGCAGCTTAACCCACATCTACGAGCAGTACTTC
-	-	TRBV21-1	TRBJ2-3	14	CASRDALVRFAQYF	TGTGCCAGCAGGGACGCACTAGTCAGATTTGCGCAGTATTTT
TRBD1	-	TRBV19	TRBJ2-2	17	CASSIPRDRVYTGELFF	TGTGCCAGTAGTATACCCAGGGACAGGGTATACACCGGGGAGCTGTTTTTT
TRBD2	-	TRBV7-6	TRBJ2-7	14	CASSLTGGAYEQYF	TGTGCCAGCAGCTTAACCGGGGGGGCCTACGAGCAGTACTTC
TRBD2	-	TRBV28	TRBJ2-5	16	CASSFSPSGTEETQYF	TGTGCCAGCAGTTTCAGCCCTAGCGGGACCGAAGAGACCCAGTACTTC
TRBD2	few	TRBV19	TRBJ2-7	15	CASSTSAGGSYEQYF	TGTGCCAGTAGTACCTCAGCGGGAGGTTCCTACGAGCAGTACTTC
-	-	TRBV9	TRBJ1-1	13	CASSVATDTEAFF	TGTGCCAGCAGCGTAGCGACAGACACTGAAGCTTTCTTT
-	-	TRBV19	TRBJ1-6	16	CASSIGRGTYNSPLHF	TGTGCCAGTAGTATTGGGAGGGGGACATATAATTCACCCCTCCACTTT
TRBD2	-	TRBV6-6	TRBJ2-7	15	CASSFGEGGWNEQYF	TGTGCCAGCAGCTTTGGTGAGGGAGGGTGGAACGAGCAGTACTTC
-	few	TRBV2	TRBJ1-2	14	CASRATPNNYGYTF	TGTGCCAGCAGAGCAACCCCCAATAACTATGGCTACACCTTC
-	few	TRBV30	TRBJ1-1	12	CAWSPWNTEAFF	TGTGCCTGGAGTCCTTGGAACACTGAAGCTTTCTTT
-	-	TRBV14	TRBJ1-2	14	CASSQGTDRGGYTF	TGTGCCAGCAGCCAAGGGACCGATCGGGGTGGCTACACCTTC
TRBD1	-	TRBV7-8	TRBJ2-5	14	CASSLVGQEETQYF	TGTGCCAGCAGCTTAGTGGGACAGGAAGAGACCCAGTACTTC
TRBD1	-	TRBV11-3	TRBJ2-7	14	CASSASGTVYEQYF	TGTGCCAGCAGCGCCTCCGGGACAGTCTACGAGCAGTACTTC
-	-	TRBV13	TRBJ2-1	15	CASSSDIGNYNEQFF	TGTGCCAGCAGCTCGGACATAGGAAATTACAATGAGCAGTTCTTC